This T cell receptor (beta chain) is drawn from a study of T cell repertoires in cytomegalovirus infection. Study background: Public TCR beta signatures provided an indication of both CMV infection and a matching HLA type.

This CDR3 region has 15 residues. The V segment lost 7 bases and the J segment 6 bases; nucleotides outside the gene matches: 14. The germline gives CDR1 MDHEN, CDR2 SYDVKM. Via MiXCR, TCRdb re-called the reads, giving one row per CDR3 protein. This sample has more than 85,000 distinct CDR3 sequences, with about 25% found just once. The chain joins TRBV28 to TRBJ2-7; 8 bases are shared with TRBD2. The receptor was derived from a human donor in good health (CMV status not recorded). Some clones in this sample may be carry-over from other donors' samples. Sample: CD8+ T cells from PBMCs. The CDR3 bases are TGTGCCAGCACCCCCCGGGGGGGGCTTGGGGGCGAGCAGTACTTC. Encoded protein: CASTPRGGLGGEQYF.